This TCR beta chain appears in the sequencing data of a study of spatial heterogeneity in lung cancer. This clonotype was seen at least ten times. The CDR3 loop spans 13 amino acids. Trimming took off 3 bases at V and 7 bases at J, with 11 bases between the two ends. The germline gives CDR1 SGHRS, CDR2 YFSETQ. Sample time point: sample taken at primary tumor resection. The authors sequenced whole RNA from tumor, nontumor lung or frozen PBMC without sorting. Each TCR cDNA molecule carried a unique molecular identifier. Each CDR3 protein gets one entry after TCRdb re-called the 5' RACE reads with MiXCR. Of 45,000 to 55,000 distinct CDR3 sequences listed, roughly 5% are singletons.

The V and J genes are TRBV5-1 and TRBJ2-1; no clear D. The receptor's source is a male donor with early-stage non-small cell lung cancer. The specimen comprised PBMCs, sampled at surgery. CDR3 amino acids: CASSSPVRNEQFF. The DNA for the CDR3 is TGCGCCAGCAGCTCCCCCGTCAGGAATGAGCAGTTCTTC.